This TCR beta chain came from a study of shared clonotypes between healthy human individuals. Study-wide context: Donors had three CD4 naive, three CD4 memory, two CD8 naive and one CD8 memory plate apiece.

As concerns this clone: The antigen is not known.

Naive CD8 isolation took CD45RO-negative cells positively selected for CCR7 and excluded terminally differentiated effector memory CD45RA+ cells. Study conclusions and caveats: The genetic and exposure-history diversity represented was limited by few donors. Roughly 5% was the fraction of naive CD4 clonotypes found shared across four donors.

Per the germline V gene, CDR1 is LNHDA and CDR2 is SQIVND (reference sequence). This CDR3 has 16 residues. The V gene end was trimmed by 10 bases and the J gene end by 0 bases; junction bases not matched to a gene: 12. The repertoire was sequenced with immunoSEQ multiplex PCR; TCRdb's copy has only in-frame clones and lacks some. There are some 800,000 clones in the sample; more than 85% occur only once, and around 24% lies in the top ten. What was sequenced was naive CD8+ T cells sorted from blood. The chain combines TRBV19 with TRBJ1-5, with 7 bases matching TRBD1. The TCR originated in a man in his thirties or forties in good health. The DNA of the CDR3 is TGTGCCACCAGAAGGACAGGATCTTATAGCAATCAGCCCCAGCATTTT. It is translated as CATRRTGSYSNQPQHF.